This TCR beta chain was sequenced for a study of blood T cell repertoires in COVID-19. Study at large: Spain, Italy and the United States supplied samples that represented acute and convalescent COVID-19. T cells, B-cell-depleted T cells, or PBMCs supplied cDNA or gDNA.

The ends lost 0 bases at V and 0 bases at J; junction bases unmatched: 9. This CDR3 comprises 18 residues. Germline loops: CDR1 SGHDT, CDR2 YYEEEE. Under the authors' procedure: Amplification of reference gene primers provided the estimated nucleated cell counts. Repertoires were generated with immunoSEQ multiplex PCR, while TCRdb's copy carries only in-frame clones and drops some. The V and J calls and clone size come from that table; D and trimming were worked out from the DNA. Counted here are 70,000 or so clones, around 78% occurring once; the ten biggest clones make up around 16%. The chain couples TRBV5-6 to TRBJ1-5; 7 bases are shared with TRBD1. Sequenced: peripheral blood. The clonotype originates from a human donor in a cohort sampled during active COVID-19. The CDR3 loop is CASSLAGQRITSNQPQHF. In DNA, the CDR3 is TGTGCCAGCAGCTTGGCGGGACAGAGAATTACTAGCAATCAGCCCCAGCATTTT.